A selection of T cell receptor beta chains follows, all from one sample in a study of vaccination effects on CD4 cells after COVID-19. Their recognized antigens are unknown. Sequencing was performed with immunoSEQ multiplex PCR; in TCRdb, only in-frame clones are kept and a portion is missing. The data contain nearly 45,000 clones, around 80% of them singletons. Sample: CD4+ T cells from PBMCs cultured with a peptide pool, taken before COVID-19 vaccination. All receptors derive from a human donor who had a prior SARS-CoV-2 infection. Each CDR3 is given with its conserved first and last residue. Each record gives: D gene, clone size, V gene, J gene, CDR3 DNA, CDR3 protein. The D gene is left open where the match is weak. Not every row has a clone size; where given, it reads once, few, many or a size class.

NA	NA	TRBV11-3	TRBJ2-3	TGTGCCACAGCCCGGGGGATAGGAGATACGCAGTATTTT	CATARGIGDTQYF
TRBD2	once	TRBV2	TRBJ2-7	TGTGCCAGCAGGGAATATTCGAGCGGGGGGCCGTACTTC	CASREYSSGGPYF
NA	NA	TRBV5-1	TRBJ2-5	TGCGCCAGCAGCTTAGTTTCGTACCAAGAGACCCAGTACTTC	CASSLVSYQETQYF
TRBD1	NA	TRBV5-4	TRBJ2-5	TGTGCCAGCAGCCGGACAGGGGACCTGGGGACCCAGTACTTC	CASSRTGDLGTQYF
NA	NA	TRBV11-3	TRBJ2-1	TGTGCCAGCAGCTTAGGTATAGAGCTTTTATCCAATGAGCAGTTCTTC	CASSLGIELLSNEQFF
NA	NA	TRBV7-9	TRBJ1-4	TGTGCCAGCAGCTTACTGATCCCTCATGAAAAACTGTTTTTT	CASSLLIPHEKLFF
NA	NA	TRBV5-8	TRBJ2-3	TGTGCCAGCAGCTTGATCGGGGGGCAAACAGATACGCAGTATTTT	CASSLIGGQTDTQYF
TRBD1	NA	TRBV6-5	TRBJ2-1	TGTGCCAGCAGTTCTCGGACAGGGGGTTACAATGAGCAGTTCTTC	CASSSRTGGYNEQFF
NA	NA	TRBV24-1	TRBJ2-3	TGTGCCACCATTAACTGTCCCTACATGGAACTGAACACAGATACGCAGTATTTT	CATINCPYMELNTDTQYF
NA	NA	TRBV11-1	TRBJ2-3	TGTGCCAGCAGCTTTGGAAGAGATACGCAGTATTTT	CASSFGRDTQYF
NA	NA	TRBV4-1	TRBJ1-6	TGCGCCAGCAGCAGAGGGTCAGTTCCGCCCCTCCACTTT	CASSRGSVPPLHF
TRBD2	NA	TRBV11-3	TRBJ2-1	TGTGCCAGCAGGAGAGGGACTAGCGTTGTCTTCTTC	CASRRGTSVVFF
NA	NA	TRBV18	TRBJ2-6	TGTGCCAGCTCACCCCAACCCCCCGGATCTGGGGCCAACGTCCTGACTTTC	CASSPQPPGSGANVLTF
NA	NA	TRBV18	TRBJ1-4	TGTGCCAGCTCATCAAGGGATACTAATGAAAAACTGTTTTTT	CASSSRDTNEKLFF
NA	NA	TRBV5-1	TRBJ2-6	TGCGCCAGCAGCTGGCTTGTGAACTCTGGGGCCAACGTCCTGACTTTC	CASSWLVNSGANVLTF
TRBD2	NA	TRBV29-1	TRBJ2-5	TGCAGCGGTGGACTAGCGGGAGCCTCAGGGACCCAGTACTTC	CSGGLAGASGTQYF
TRBD1	NA	TRBV12-5	TRBJ1-4	TGTGCTAGTGGTTTGGGGGCCACAGGGGGCAATGAAAAACTGTTTTTT	CASGLGATGGNEKLFF
NA	NA	TRBV2	TRBJ1-6	TGTGCCAGCGCTTTGGGGAGCTCCTATAATTCACCCCTCCACTTT	CASALGSSYNSPLHF
TRBD2	once	TRBV5-1	TRBJ2-2	TGCGCCAGCAGTAAGCGGGAGATGGGCACCGGGGAGCTGTTTTTT	CASSKREMGTGELFF
TRBD2	NA	TRBV5-5	TRBJ2-1	TGTGCCAGCAGCTTGGCAGGGACTAGTAGCAATGAGCAGTTCTTC	CASSLAGTSSNEQFF
NA	few	TRBV7-3	TRBJ2-3	TGTGCCAGCAGCGACAGGTTCACAGATACGCAGTATTTT	CASSDRFTDTQYF
NA	few	TRBV28	TRBJ1-2	TGTGCCAGCAGTCTTTGGGGGGGGACACCTAACCCGCTGGAGGGCTACACCTTC	CASSLWGGTPNPLEGYTF
NA	NA	TRBV20-1	TRBJ2-5	TGCAGTGCTAGTATCGACTTAGGGGAGACCCAGTACTTC	CSASIDLGETQYF
TRBD1	NA	TRBV30	TRBJ1-1	TGTGCCTGGAGTGGGACAGGGTGGAGGAACACTGAAGCTTTCTTT	CAWSGTGWRNTEAFF
TRBD1	NA	TRBV6-5	TRBJ1-1	TGTGCCAGCAGTTTCCGGACAGGGTCGGACACTGAAGCTTTCTTT	CASSFRTGSDTEAFF
TRBD2	NA	TRBV5-1	TRBJ2-4	TGCGCCAGCAGCTTGGCCCCTAGCGGGGGGGACCTTGGGGCCAAAAACATTCAGTACTTC	CASSLAPSGGDLGAKNIQYF
TRBD2	NA	TRBV10-3	TRBJ2-1	TGTGCCATCAGCGCGGGGGTAAACTACAATGAGCAGTTCTTC	CAISAGVNYNEQFF
NA	NA	TRBV19	TRBJ1-3	TGTGCCAGTACCCCGGGGGCTTCGAGAAACACCATATATTTT	CASTPGASRNTIYF
NA	NA	TRBV5-1	TRBJ1-1	TGCGCCAGCAGCTTGTTGGGGGAAATCACTGAAGCTTTCTTT	CASSLLGEITEAFF
TRBD2	medium-sized	TRBV9	TRBJ2-5	TGTGCCAGCACCCCGATAGCGGGAGGTTTAGAGACCCAGTACTTC	CASTPIAGGLETQYF
TRBD2	few	TRBV11-2	TRBJ2-3	TGTGCCAGCAGCCCCCGCCGACTAGCAATACCGCCTTTT	CASSPRRLAIPPF
NA	once	TRBV28	TRBJ2-1	TGTGCCAGCAGTTTCCAAGGTCGAGCTGACAATGAGCAGTTCTTC	CASSFQGRADNEQFF
NA	once	TRBV9	TRBJ2-1	TGTGCCAGCAGCGTCCCCAAGGTCGGGAGTAACAATGAGCAGTTCTTC	CASSVPKVGSNNEQFF
NA	NA	TRBV7-2	TRBJ1-2	TGTGCCAGCAGCTTAGAAACGTCGAGAGGCTACACCTTC	CASSLETSRGYTF
TRBD2	once	TRBV5-1	TRBJ2-3	TGCGCCAGCAGCCTATTAGCGGGGGGCCGGGGAGATACGCAGTATTTT	CASSLLAGGRGDTQYF
NA	NA	TRBV5-4	TRBJ1-1	TGTGCCAGCAGCCTCAAGGGAGGGTCTACTGAAGCTTTCTTT	CASSLKGGSTEAFF
TRBD1	NA	TRBV15	TRBJ1-4	TGTGCCACCAGCGGGAAACAGGGGACTAATGAAAAACTGTTTTTT	CATSGKQGTNEKLFF
TRBD2	NA	TRBV5-4	TRBJ2-7	TGTGCCAGCAGCCTAGGACTAGCGGGAGCCTACGAGCAGTACTTC	CASSLGLAGAYEQYF
TRBD2	NA	TRBV11-2	TRBJ2-5	TGTGCCAGCAGCTTAGGTGTCGGCGGGAGGGCCCTTGAGACCCAGTACTTC	CASSLGVGGRALETQYF
TRBD1	few	TRBV24-1	TRBJ2-2	TGTGCCTCCTCTATAACAGGGGCGAACACCGGGGAGCTGTTTTTT	CASSITGANTGELFF
TRBD1	NA	TRBV6-5	TRBJ1-5	TGTGCCAGCAGATCCCCGGACAGGGACAATCAGCCCCAGCATTTT	CASRSPDRDNQPQHF